Detailed here is one T cell receptor (beta chain). The sample is drawn from a study of blood T cell repertoires in COVID-19. Whole-study context: PBMCs, B-cell-depleted T cells, or T cells provided the cDNA or gDNA that made up the material.

The CDR3 extends over 18 amino acids. Germline lookup yields CDR1 MGHRA and CDR2 YSYEKL. V shed 0 bases and J 2 bases; nucleotides not matched to a gene: 3. This table comes from immunoSEQ multiplex PCR, and its TCRdb copy is limited to in-frame clones, with some not included. The table shows a few hundred thousand clones, with approximately 88% occurring only once. This rearrangement joins TRBV4-1 to TRBJ2-3, with 15 bases aligning to TRBD2. Specimen: peripheral blood. The sequence came from a woman in her 30s who had recovered from COVID-19. The CDR3 sequence: CASSQEGLAGGDTDTQYF. Written as DNA, the CDR3 is TGCGCCAGCAGCCAAGAGGGACTAGCGGGGGGAGACACAGATACGCAGTATTTT.